This T cell receptor (beta chain) was profiled in a study of blood T cell repertoires in COVID-19. Study in general: Nucleic acid was either cDNA or gDNA, and it came from T cells, B-cell-depleted T cells, or PBMCs.

Using immunoSEQ multiplex PCR, the repertoire was profiled, and TCRdb retains in-frame clones only, with some absent. Of hundreds of thousands of clones in the sample, approximately 92% were seen once. This clone was detected a few times. Germline loops: CDR1 SEHNR, CDR2 FQNEAQ (reference sequence). V was clipped by 4 bases and J by 5 bases, with 11 bases between them. The CDR3 sequence is 14 residues long. Sequenced sample: PBMCs or T cells enriched from blood (not recorded which). The clonotype was recovered from a man between 18 and 35 years old who had recovered from COVID-19. The chain employs TRBV7-9 and TRBJ1-4; D might be TRBD1 (5 bases). This chain's CDR3 is CASSSQEKNEKLFF. The CDR3 DNA reads TGTGCCAGCAGCTCACAGGAGAAAAATGAAAAACTGTTTTTT. Based on the CDR3 plus reference TRBV7-9 and TRBJ1-4, the full variable domain is DTGVSQNPRHKITKRGQNVTFRCDPISEHNRLYWYRQTLGQGPEFLTYFQNEAQLEKSRLLSDRFSAERPKGSFSTLEIQRTEQGDSAMYLCASSSQEKNEKLFFGSGTQLSVL.